These 10 T cell receptor beta chains share one sample of origin, sequenced in a study of radiotherapy plus CTLA-4 blockade in lung cancer. Clones were sequenced by immunoSEQ multiplex PCR, and TCRdb holds only the in-frame ones, with some missing. The sample has 80,000 to 100,000 clones, 82% seen once. Specimen: peripheral blood, collected from a patient treated with radiotherapy plus ipilimumab. The source of these receptors is a human donor with non-small cell lung cancer who had a partial response to radiotherapy plus ipilimumab.

The rearrangement links TRBV7-9 to TRBJ2-7, with 9 bases lining up with TRBD1. CDR3 size: 15 residues. Germline V gene lookup returns CDR1 SEHNR and CDR2 FQNEAQ (reference sequence). The J segment lost 2 bases and the V segment lost 5 bases, leaving 7 bases of the junction unmatched. CDR3 DNA sequence: TGTGCCAGCAGCCCCGGGACAGGGAGACCCTACGAGCAGTACTTC. Translated, it gives CASSPGTGRPYEQYF.

This chain joins TRBV7-7 and TRBJ2-1, with 13 bases lining up with TRBD2. The V gene end was trimmed by 6 bases and the J gene end by 7 bases; junction bases not matched to a gene: 12. Germline CDR1 is SSHAT and CDR2 is FNYEAQ (reference sequence). The CDR3 is 17 residues long. CDR3 residues: CASSPKGLAGAENEQFF. The CDR3 bases are TGTGCCAGCAGTCCTAAAGGACTAGCGGGAGCCGAAAATGAGCAGTTCTTC.

The J gene is TRBJ2-3, the V gene TRBV28; the match to TRBD2 covers 12 bases. V trimming: 5 bases; J trimming: 5 bases; junction bases outside the gene matches: 11. The CDR3 covers 17 residues. Per germline, CDR1 MDHEN and CDR2 SYDVKM. The CDR3 here is CASSPPGVTSGRDTQYF. The CDR3 nucleotides are TGTGCCAGCAGTCCTCCGGGTGTGACTAGCGGGAGAGATACGCAGTATTTT.

This clone was seen only a few times. This chain links TRBV5-6 with TRBJ1-5, with 7 bases fitting TRBD1. In germline, CDR1 is SGHDT, CDR2 YYEEEE. With 1 base clipped from V and 7 bases from J, the junction kept 5 bases outside the gene matches. This CDR3 is 14 amino acids long. CDR3 nucleotide sequence: TGTGCCAGCAGCTTGACAGGGGTAGACCAGCCCCAGCATTTT. It is translated as CASSLTGVDQPQHF. Supplemented by reference TRBV5-6 and TRBJ1-5, the full variable domain reads DAGVTQSPTHLIKTRGQQVTLRCSPKSGHDTVSWYQQALGQGPQFIFQYYEEEERQRGNFPDRFSGHQFPNYSSELNVNALLLGDSALYLCASSLTGVDQPQHFGDGTRLSIL.

The chain joins TRBV28 to TRBJ1-1; 12 bases map to TRBD1. Germline V lookup: CDR1 MDHEN, CDR2 SYDVKM. Germline trimming cut 3 bases from V and 6 bases from J; bases unmatched to any gene: 5. The CDR3 is made up of 15 amino acids. CDR3 bases: TGTGCCAGCAGTTTTACGGGACAGGGGGCGTCTGAAGCTTTCTTT. Translation gives CASSFTGQGASEAFF. Supplemented by reference TRBV28 and TRBJ1-1, the full variable domain reads DVKVTQSSRYLVKRTGEKVFLECVQDMDHENMFWYRQDPGLGLRLIYFSYDVKMKEKGDIPEGYSVSREKKERFSLILESASTNQTSMYLCASSFTGQGASEAFFGQGTRLTVV.

V is TRBV28 and J is TRBJ2-6; TRBD1 is a possible D gene (6 bases). This CDR3 is 15 amino acids long. The germline gives CDR1 MDHEN, CDR2 SYDVKM. Deletions cut 6 bases from V and 2 bases from J, with 11 bases between. The CDR3: CASREQGAGANVLTF. CDR3 coding DNA: TGTGCCAGCAGGGAACAGGGTGCTGGGGCCAACGTCCTGACTTTC.

This clone occurred a few times. The CDR3 DNA follows: TGCGCCAGCAGCCCCACGACGGGAGAGGGTTCCTACGAGCAGTACTTC. Translation: CASSPTTGEGSYEQYF. The chain recombines TRBV10-1 with TRBJ2-7; perhaps TRBD2 as D (6 bases). The length of the CDR3 is 16 residues. Germline CDR1 WNHNN, CDR2 SYGVQD (reference sequence). V was clipped by 6 bases and J by 1 base, with 19 bases between them.

The chain couples TRBV5-1 to TRBJ1-5, with no clear D. The CDR3 has 15 residues. CDR1 SGHRS and CDR2 YFSETQ come from the germline V gene. Trimming took 7 bases from V and 0 from J, leaving 14 bases between them. The CDR3 bases are TGCGCCAGCTACTGGACTTTTCATAGCAATCAGCCCCAGCATTTT. It translates to CASYWTFHSNQPQHF.

V gene TRBV28 combines with J gene TRBJ2-7; TRBD2 might be the D (5 bases). The V and J ends lost 5 bases and 3 bases respectively, with 8 bases between them. Germline V lookup: CDR1 MDHEN, CDR2 SYDVKM. The CDR3 spans 12 residues. The CDR3, as DNA: TGTGCCAGCAGTGAGGGTTACTACGAGCAGTACTTC. Translation gives CASSEGYYEQYF.

CDR3 bases: TGTGCCAGCAGTGAAACCGGGAACATTCAGTACTTC. Protein: CASSETGNIQYF. The rearrangement joins TRBV6-1 to TRBJ2-4; no definite D call. Trimming cost V 2 bases and J 7 bases, with 6 bases left between them. The CDR3 has 12 amino acids. Germline V CDR1 and CDR2: MNHNS, SASEGT.